These T cell receptor beta chains were read from a single sample in a study of OX40 agonist ivuxolimab in advanced cancers. Repertoires were generated with immunoSEQ multiplex PCR, while TCRdb's copy carries only in-frame clones and drops some. The repertoire holds about 48,000 clones, with 80% to 90% as singletons. The sample in question was CD4+ or CD8+ T cells sorted from blood, obtained in a trial of the OX40 agonist ivuxolimab. The receptors come from an adult with an advanced solid tumor such as melanoma, head and neck, liver or kidney cancer. The CDR3 runs from the conserved cysteine through the conserved F or W. D genes are given only for firm matches. Not every row has a clone size; where given, it reads once, few, many or a size class.

D gene	clone size	V gene	J gene	CDR3 protein	CDR3 DNA
-	once	TRBV2	TRBJ1-1	CASNRENTEAFF	TGTGCCAGCAACAGGGAGAACACTGAAGCTTTCTTT
-	-	TRBV10-1	TRBJ2-2	CASSEDTGVIAGELFF	TGCGCCAGCAGTGAGGATACGGGAGTTATCGCCGGGGAGCTGTTTTTT
TRBD2	-	TRBV5-4	TRBJ2-7	CASRPLAGGPYEQYF	TGTGCCAGCAGACCCCTAGCGGGAGGGCCCTACGAGCAGTACTTC
-	-	TRBV10-3	TRBJ1-2	CAISEVDGYTF	TGTGCCATCAGTGAAGTTGATGGCTACACCTTC
-	-	TRBV15	TRBJ2-2	CATSRDSRDLSGELFF	TGTGCCACCAGCAGAGACAGTCGGGACCTAAGCGGGGAGCTGTTTTTT
-	-	TRBV11-2	TRBJ1-2	CASSYRGGWNGYTF	TGTGCCAGCAGCTACCGAGGAGGGTGGAATGGCTACACCTTC
-	-	TRBV5-5	TRBJ2-5	CASSLLAGSETQYF	TGTGCCAGCAGCTTGCTAGCAGGGTCGGAGACCCAGTACTTC
-	-	TRBV9	TRBJ2-2	CASSVVGGRSPGELFF	TGTGCCAGCAGCGTAGTCGGGGGGCGCTCCCCCGGGGAGCTGTTTTTT
-	-	TRBV7-2	TRBJ2-7	CASSLIGTYGGTEQYF	TGTGCCAGCAGCTTAATCGGGACCTACGGTGGTACCGAGCAGTACTTC
TRBD1	-	TRBV6-1	TRBJ1-2	CASKELSTGGGGYTF	TGTGCCAGCAAGGAACTCTCAACAGGGGGCGGGGGCTACACCTTC
TRBD2	-	TRBV6-5	TRBJ2-1	CASSSTSGSIYEQFF	TGTGCCAGCAGTTCGACTAGCGGGAGTATCTATGAGCAGTTCTTC
TRBD1	once	TRBV7-9	TRBJ1-2	CASSPVGTGFSYGYTF	TGTGCCAGCAGCCCGGTGGGGACAGGATTCTCCTATGGCTACACCTTC
-	-	TRBV15	TRBJ1-4	CATSSSLGIEDEKLFF	TGTGCCACCAGCAGTTCCCTAGGGATTGAGGATGAAAAACTGTTTTTT
TRBD1	-	TRBV4-1	TRBJ1-1	CASRRETGISGEAFF	TGCGCCAGTCGAAGGGAGACAGGGATAAGCGGTGAAGCTTTCTTT
-	-	TRBV28	TRBJ1-4	CASSISREKLFF	TGTGCCAGCAGTATCTCCAGGGAAAAACTGTTTTTT
TRBD1	-	TRBV18	TRBJ1-2	CASSPGQNYGYTF	TGTGCCAGCTCACCGGGACAGAACTATGGCTACACCTTC
-	-	TRBV7-9	TRBJ2-7	CASSSYYEQYF	TGTGCCAGCAGCTCCTACTACGAGCAGTACTTC
-	-	TRBV7-9	TRBJ1-5	CASSLTGPQPQHF	TGTGCCAGCAGCTTAACAGGGCCACAGCCCCAGCATTTT
-	-	TRBV5-1	TRBJ1-1	CASSLALQATEAFF	TGCGCCAGCAGCTTGGCCCTTCAGGCCACTGAAGCTTTCTTT
-	-	TRBV7-9	TRBJ2-5	CASMAGPRAETQYF	TGTGCCAGCATGGCTGGGCCCAGGGCCGAGACCCAGTACTTC
-	once	TRBV5-4	TRBJ2-1	CASSPAPESSYNEQFF	TGTGCCAGCAGCCCCGCCCCAGAGAGCTCCTACAATGAGCAGTTCTTC
-	-	TRBV6-5	TRBJ2-7	CATHRGQGYEQYF	TGTGCCACCCACAGAGGGCAGGGGTACGAGCAGTACTTC
-	once	TRBV5-1	TRBJ1-4	CASSLAPTTNEKLFF	TGCGCCAGCAGCTTGGCGCCAACAACTAATGAAAAACTGTTTTTT
TRBD1	-	TRBV6-5	TRBJ1-2	CASSYLDRGRGGYTF	TGTGCCAGCAGTTACCTTGACAGGGGACGGGGTGGCTACACCTTC